The next 8 T cell receptor beta chains were all read from a single sample in a study of T cell responses to AZD1222 COVID-19 vaccine. The repertoire was sequenced with immunoSEQ multiplex PCR; TCRdb's copy has only in-frame clones and lacks some. In the table there are around 80,000 clones, about 85% of which are singletons. The sequences come from peripheral blood, collected 28 days after the second AZD1222 dose. These receptors all stem from an adult who received the AZD1222 COVID-19 vaccine.

This chain joins TRBV3-1 (or the pseudogene TRBV3-2) and TRBJ1-5, with D perhaps matching TRBD1 (5 bases). This CDR3 has 14 residues. Per the germline V gene, CDR1 is LGHDT and CDR2 is YNNKEL (reference sequence). The V and J ends lost 1 base and 3 bases respectively, with 7 bases between them. CDR3: CASSQGGFNQPQHF. DNA for the CDR3: TGTGCCAGCAGCCAAGGGGGGTTCAATCAGCCCCAGCATTTT.

V gene TRBV7-9 combines with J gene TRBJ1-1, with a tentative D call TRBD1 (5 bases). V was shortened by 4 bases and J by 10 bases, with 25 bases between the two germline ends. Germline values: CDR1 SEHNR, CDR2 FQNEAQ (reference sequence). The CDR3 extends over 16 amino acids. In DNA form, the CDR3 reads TGTGCCAGCAGCTCACTTGGGGGGGGAGGACGGTCAGGAGCTTTCTTT. Translated: CASSSLGGGGRSGAFF.

The rearrangement uses TRBV25-1 and TRBJ2-7; no definite D call. The CDR3 is 12 amino acids. Germline lookup yields CDR1 MGHDK and CDR2 SYGVNS. V lost 8 bases and J lost 4, with 12 bases in between. CDR3 sequence reads: CASLGLGYEQYF. For the CDR3, the DNA is TGTGCCAGCCTTGGCTTAGGGTACGAGCAGTACTTC.

The chain carries TRBV14 and TRBJ2-1, with D hard to call. CDR3 length: 12 residues. CDR1 and CDR2 from the germline V gene are SGHDN and FVKESK. With 0 bases removed from V and 10 bases from J, the gap between germline ends came to 7 bases. CDR3 bases: TGTGCCAGCAGCCAAGATTTGGAAGAGCAGTTCTTC. Its translation is CASSQDLEEQFF.

As DNA, the CDR3 is TGTGCCAGTACCCGGACCGGCGAGGTCAGGGATACGCAGTATTTT. As protein: CASTRTGEVRDTQYF. This chain joins TRBV19 and TRBJ2-3; D gene unclear. Trimming left V 7 bases short and J 6 bases short, with 20 bases between. The length of the CDR3 is 15 residues. The germline V gene has CDR1 LNHDA and CDR2 SQIVND (reference sequence).

This chain connects TRBV7-3 to TRBJ1-6; tentative D call: TRBD1 (5 bases). The CDR3 has 15 residues. The germline CDR1 and CDR2 sequences are SGHTA and FQGTGA. V was shortened by 2 bases and J by 6 bases, with 11 bases between the two germline ends. The CDR3 DNA follows: TGTGCCAGCAGCTTAGGTCAGGGAACTAATTCACCCCTCCACTTT. It codes for CASSLGQGTNSPLHF.

The gene calls are TRBV10-3 and TRBJ1-3; a weak D match, TRBD1 (5 bases). CDR1 and CDR2 from the germline V gene are ENHRY and SYGVKD. V was cut by 4 bases and J by 1 base, with 11 bases left in between. The CDR3 spans 15 residues. The CDR3: CAISGQTQSGNTIYF. CDR3 nucleotide sequence: TGTGCCATCAGTGGACAGACCCAATCTGGAAACACCATATATTTT.

The chain uses TRBV7-9 and TRBJ2-7; 11 bases match TRBD2. Germline V lookup: CDR1 SEHNR, CDR2 FQNEAQ (reference sequence). CDR3 length: 16 amino acids. V lost 4 bases to trimming and J lost 4 bases; unmatched junction nucleotides: 9. The CDR3 region is CASSSVTSGRVYEQYF. The CDR3 region has the DNA TGTGCCAGCAGCTCCGTAACTAGCGGGAGAGTTTACGAGCAGTACTTC. The complete variable domain, with remaining parts taken from reference TRBV7-9 and TRBJ2-7, reads DTGVSQNPRHKITKRGQNVTFRCDPISEHNRLYWYRQTLGQGPEFLTYFQNEAQLEKSRLLSDRFSAERPKGSFSTLEIQRTEQGDSAMYLCASSSVTSGRVYEQYFGPGTRLTVT.